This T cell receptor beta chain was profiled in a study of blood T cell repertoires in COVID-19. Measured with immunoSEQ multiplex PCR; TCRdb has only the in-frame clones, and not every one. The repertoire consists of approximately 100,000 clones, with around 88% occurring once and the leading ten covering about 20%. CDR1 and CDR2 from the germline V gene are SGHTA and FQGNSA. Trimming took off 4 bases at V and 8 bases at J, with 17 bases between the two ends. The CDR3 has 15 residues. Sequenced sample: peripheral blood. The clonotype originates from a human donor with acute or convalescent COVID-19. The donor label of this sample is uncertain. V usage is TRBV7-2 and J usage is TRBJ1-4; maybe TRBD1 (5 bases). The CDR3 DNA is TGTGCCAGCAGCTCGCGGGACGCTCTACGGGAAAAACTGTTTTTT. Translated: CASSSRDALREKLFF.